These 29 T cell receptor beta chains were all obtained from the same sample, sequenced in a study of control samples from healthy donors and cancer patients (dated by TCRdb to the early 2020s). Libraries came from the immunoSEQ multiplex PCR assay. As stored in TCRdb, this immuneACCESS dataset retains in-frame rearrangements with V and J assigned. A fraction of the clones does not appear; measured against another copy, unresolved V genes explain less than half of the discrepancy, and the remainder lacks a known reason. The sample contains more than 50,000 clones, 90% to 97% of them found a single time. The biggest ten clones account for about 1% of the sample. The sample was blood. These receptors came from a woman between 18 and 29 years old in good health.

The chain is built from TRBV4-1 and TRBJ1-1; maybe TRBD1 (5 bases). The CDR3 runs 15 residues. Trimming shortened V by 1 base and J by 7 bases, and 16 bases separated the two germline ends. Germline loops: CDR1 MGHRA, CDR2 YSYEKL. CDR3 amino acids: CASSQVAGASYEAFF. The DNA for the CDR3 is TGCGCCAGCAGCCAAGTGGCCGGGGCTTCTTATGAAGCTTTCTTT.

The V and J genes are TRBV14 and TRBJ1-5; D possibly corresponds to TRBD1 (5 bases). Germline V gene lookup returns CDR1 SGHDN and CDR2 FVKESK. The V gene lost 1 base and the J gene lost 6 bases, with 10 bases spanning the gap. There are 14 residues in the CDR3. This chain's CDR3 is CASSQGGGGQPQHF. CDR3 nucleotides: TGTGCCAGCAGCCAAGGTGGGGGAGGTCAGCCCCAGCATTTT.

The gene calls are TRBV10-3 and TRBJ1-6, with unresolved D. Trimming cost V 3 bases and J 0 bases, with 6 bases left between them. The germline CDR1 and CDR2 sequences are ENHRY and SYGVKD. CDR3 length equals 15 residues. Here the CDR3 reads CAISDPGSYNSPLHF. CDR3 in DNA: TGTGCCATCAGTGATCCGGGCTCCTATAATTCACCCCTCCACTTT.

A few counts support this clone. The chain carries TRBV18 and TRBJ1-5; possibly TRBD1 for D (5 bases). This CDR3 spans 15 amino acids. The germline V gene has CDR1 KGHSH and CDR2 LQKENI. Trimming pared 3 bases from V and 4 bases from J, leaving 13 bases between. CDR3 protein: CASSPSRGENQPQHF. The CDR3 DNA sequence: TGTGCCAGCTCACCTAGTAGGGGAGAGAATCAGCCCCAGCATTTT.

In this sample, this clone turned up once. The chain has TRBV7-2 and TRBJ2-1; D not certain. The CDR3 spans 13 residues. The germline CDR1 and CDR2 sequences are SGHTA and FQGNSA. V lost 4 bases, J lost 0 bases, and 4 bases lay in between. The CDR3 loop is CASSSSSYNEQFF. The DNA for the CDR3 is TGTGCCAGCAGCTCGAGCTCCTACAATGAGCAGTTCTTC.

The chain links TRBV12-3 or TRBV12-4 to TRBJ2-7, with D perhaps matching TRBD1 (5 bases). Trimming left V 2 bases short and J 3 bases short, with 5 bases between. The CDR3 is 12 amino acids. CDR3 nucleotides: TGTGCCAGCAGTTTAAGGGGCTACGAGCAGTACTTC. This sequence encodes CASSLRGYEQYF.

The chain uses TRBV7-2 and TRBJ1-4; D not resolved. In germline, CDR1 is SGHTA, CDR2 FQGNSA. The CDR3 loop spans 18 amino acids. V was cut by 2 bases and J by 0 bases, with 16 bases left in between. The CDR3 DNA is TGTGCCAGCAGCTTACAACCCACGCATACTACAACTAATGAAAAACTGTTTTTT. Protein: CASSLQPTHTTTNEKLFF.

CDR3 in amino acids: CASSFSGGLSYEQYF. Here the CDR3 DNA reads TGTGCCAGCAGCTTTAGCGGGGGGCTCTCCTACGAGCAGTACTTC. V gene TRBV7-9 combines with J gene TRBJ2-7; 10 bases match TRBD2. Losses at the gene ends were 3 bases for V and 0 bases for J; bases not matched to a gene: 2. The CDR3 sequence is 15 residues long. The V gene's germline CDR1 is SEHNR and CDR2 FQNEAQ (reference sequence).

The rearrangement joins TRBV11-2 to TRBJ1-4; D is possibly TRBD1 (6 bases). Germline V gene data show CDR1 as SGHAT and CDR2 as FQNNGV. The CDR3 is 15 amino acids. V lost 5 bases to trimming and J lost 8 bases, with 18 bases between them. The CDR3 sequence: CASSPRPTGNEKLFF. CDR3 DNA sequence: TGTGCCAGCAGCCCAAGGCCGACAGGAAACGAAAAACTGTTTTTT.

The chain uses TRBV5-6 and TRBJ1-2; no reliable D call. The V end was cut by 4 bases, the J end by 2 bases, with 6 bases between. CDR1 SGHDT and CDR2 YYEEEE come from the germline V gene. The CDR3 is made up of 12 amino acids. CDR3 DNA: TGTGCCAGCAGCGGCCAGAACTATGGCTACACCTTC. Translation gives CASSGQNYGYTF.

This clone occurred once. The genes are TRBV5-1 and TRBJ1-1; TRBD1 aligns across 8 bases. Unmatched junction bases numbered 9, after V lost 2 bases and J lost 6 bases. CDR3 length: 15 residues. CDR1 is SGHRS and CDR2 is YFSETQ in the germline V gene. This CDR3 is CASSFPPGGNAEAFF. The CDR3 DNA follows: TGCGCCAGCAGCTTTCCCCCAGGGGGCAACGCTGAAGCTTTCTTT.

This chain joins TRBV4-1 and TRBJ1-2, with 8 bases that match TRBD1. Germline V CDR1 and CDR2: MGHRA, YSYEKL. V shed 1 base and J 5 bases; nucleotides not matched to a gene: 6. This CDR3 is 15 amino acids long. The CDR3 coding sequence is TGCGCCAGCAGCCAAGGACAGGGGAAGCATTATGGCTACACCTTC. It codes for CASSQGQGKHYGYTF.

The rearrangement joins TRBV18 to TRBJ1-1; D not resolved. V gave up 7 bases and J gave up 0 bases, with 9 bases separating them. The germline V gene has CDR1 KGHSH and CDR2 LQKENI. The CDR3 contains 13 residues. The CDR3 sequence: CASLRAMNTEAFF. The CDR3 bases are TGTGCCAGCTTAAGGGCCATGAACACTGAAGCTTTCTTT.

This chain joins TRBV23-1 and TRBJ2-7, with TRBD2 identical over 12 bases. TRBV23-1 is an open reading frame, and its role is uncertain. Trimming took 3 bases from V and 12 from J; bases not matched to a gene: 27. The CDR3 is made up of 20 amino acids. CDR3 protein: CASSHPRPSSTSGGQGGRYF. The DNA for the CDR3 is TGCGCCAGCAGTCACCCGAGACCGTCCTCAACTAGCGGGGGGCAAGGAGGTCGGTACTTC.

The V and J genes are TRBV29-1 and TRBJ1-1; D not certain. The CDR3 spans 10 residues. Trimming pared 4 bases from V and 4 bases from J, leaving 4 bases between. The V gene's germline CDR1 is SQVTM and CDR2 ANQGSEA. The CDR3 protein is CSVVSTEAFF. In DNA, the CDR3 is TGCAGCGTTGTGTCCACTGAAGCTTTCTTT. Variable domain in full (rest from reference TRBV29-1 and TRBJ1-1): SAVISQKPSRDICQRGTSLTIQCQVDSQVTMMFWYRQQPGQSLTLIATANQGSEATYESGFVIDKFPISRPNLTFSTLTVSNMSPEDSSIYLCSVVSTEAFFGQGTRLTVV.

The V gene is TRBV7-3, the J gene TRBJ1-1; D is ambiguous. CDR1 SGHTA and CDR2 FQGTGA come from the germline V gene. This CDR3 comprises 13 residues. Trimming took off 5 bases at V and 5 bases at J, with 12 bases between the two ends. The CDR3 nucleotides read TGTGCCAGCAGCAAAGCAGCGGGAACTGAAGCTTTCTTT. It encodes CASSKAAGTEAFF.

The chain employs TRBV19 and TRBJ2-4; tentatively, D is TRBD2 (6 bases). V was clipped by 11 bases and J by 4 bases, with 18 bases between them. Germline V lookup: CDR1 LNHDA, CDR2 SQIVND (reference sequence). The CDR3 covers 14 residues. Written as DNA, the CDR3 is TGTGCCGTCGAACCGGGGGACGGTAAAAACATTCAGTACTTC. Protein sequence: CAVEPGDGKNIQYF.

J is TRBJ2-3 and V is TRBV3-1 (or the pseudogene TRBV3-2); 9 bases are shared with TRBD2. The CDR3 runs 15 residues. Germline lookup yields CDR1 LGHDT and CDR2 YNNKEL (reference sequence). With V trimmed by 3 bases and J by 0 bases, 1 base remained unmatched. For the CDR3, the DNA is TGTGCCAGCAGCCATCTAGCGGGGAGCACAGATACGCAGTATTTT. Its protein product is CASSHLAGSTDTQYF.

The chain is built from TRBV19 and TRBJ2-3, with 9 bases that match TRBD1. CDR3 size: 15 residues. Germline lookup yields CDR1 LNHDA and CDR2 SQIVND (reference sequence). Trimming at V came to 3 bases and at J to 1 base, leaving 2 bases not matched to a gene. In DNA, the CDR3 is TGTGCCAGTAGTATGTGGGACAGGGGCACAGATACGCAGTATTTT. Its translation is CASSMWDRGTDTQYF.

This sequence joins TRBV27 and TRBJ1-5; no clear D. V lost 4 bases and J 6 bases, leaving 10 bases between the germline ends. CDR3 length equals 13 residues. From germline, CDR1 is MNHEY and CDR2 SMNVEV (reference sequence). The CDR3: CASSSSNGQPQHF. In DNA form, the CDR3 reads TGTGCCAGCAGTTCCTCAAATGGTCAGCCCCAGCATTTT.

V and J are TRBV5-5 and TRBJ1-2; 9 bases map to TRBD1. The V gene's germline CDR1 is SGHKS and CDR2 YYEKEE (reference sequence). V dropped 2 bases and J dropped 3; count of bases not matched to a gene: 2. The CDR3 length is 14 residues. This CDR3 is CASSFTGGDYGYTF. CDR3 sequence (DNA): TGTGCCAGCAGCTTTACAGGGGGCGACTATGGCTACACCTTC.

The chain carries TRBV7-9 and TRBJ1-1; no clear D. CDR3 length: 13 residues. Germline CDR1 is SEHNR and CDR2 is FQNEAQ (reference sequence). V was cut by 0 bases and J by 2 bases, with 4 bases left in between. This CDR3 reads CASSLARNTEAFF. CDR3 DNA: TGTGCCAGCAGCTTAGCGAGAAACACTGAAGCTTTCTTT.

The V call is TRBV19, the J call TRBJ1-1; D possibly corresponds to TRBD1 (6 bases). Germline loops: CDR1 LNHDA, CDR2 SQIVND (reference sequence). V shed 5 bases and J shed 1 base, with 11 bases lying between them. The CDR3 covers 14 residues. The CDR3 here is CASSPGHPNTEAFF. The CDR3 region has the DNA TGTGCCAGTAGTCCGGGACATCCGAACACTGAAGCTTTCTTT.

The rearrangement joins TRBV9 to TRBJ1-1, with 9 nucleotides matching TRBD1. The CDR3 runs 12 residues. Germline CDR1 is SGDLS and CDR2 is YYNGEE. J lost 11 bases, V lost 4 bases, and 6 bases had no gene match. CDR3 loop: CASSLGTGNAFF. The CDR3, as DNA: TGTGCCAGCAGCCTAGGGACAGGGAACGCTTTCTTT.

V is TRBV27 and J is TRBJ1-4; a weak D match, TRBD1 (6 bases). Germline-derived CDR1 and CDR2 are MNHEY and SMNVEV (reference sequence). V was pared by 0 bases and J by 10 bases, with 15 bases between. CDR3 length: 15 amino acids. The CDR3 sequence: CASSLSATGKGKLFF. The CDR3 bases are TGTGCCAGCAGTTTATCGGCCACAGGGAAGGGAAAACTGTTTTTT. The entire variable domain, with the rest obtained from reference TRBV27 and TRBJ1-4, is as follows: EAQVTQNPRYLITVTGKKLTVTCSQNMNHEYMSWYRQDPGLGLRQIYYSMNVEVTDKGDVPEGYKVSRKEKRNFPLILESPSPNQTSLYFCASSLSATGKGKLFFGSGTQLSVL.

This chain joins TRBV6-5 and TRBJ2-3, with a possible D match to TRBD2 (6 bases). Germline V gives CDR1 MNHEY, CDR2 SVGAGI. CDR3 length: 14 amino acids. V was shortened by 6 bases and J by 2 bases, with 12 bases between the two germline ends. This CDR3 reads CASRRTTLTDTQYF. For the CDR3, the DNA is TGTGCCAGCAGAAGGACTACCCTCACAGATACGCAGTATTTT.

This chain uses TRBV9 with TRBJ2-2; 9 positions match TRBD1. CDR3 length equals 17 residues. The V gene's germline CDR1 is SGDLS and CDR2 YYNGEE. V lost 4 bases to trimming and J lost 0 bases; unmatched junction nucleotides: 7. The CDR3 region is CASSNRDRVTNTGELFF. CDR3 DNA: TGTGCCAGCAGCAACCGGGACAGGGTTACGAACACCGGGGAGCTGTTTTTT.

CDR3 sequence reads: CASMGGIGYNSPLHF. The CDR3 region has the DNA TGTGCCAGCATGGGCGGGATAGGATATAATTCACCCCTCCACTTT. V usage is TRBV28 and J usage is TRBJ1-6, with D unresolved. The V and J ends lost 7 bases and 4 bases respectively, with 14 bases between them. Germline lookup yields CDR1 MDHEN and CDR2 SYDVKM. The CDR3 is 15 amino acids. The whole variable domain, filled in from reference TRBV28 and TRBJ1-6, reads DVKVTQSSRYLVKRTGEKVFLECVQDMDHENMFWYRQDPGLGLRLIYFSYDVKMKEKGDIPEGYSVSREKKERFSLILESASTNQTSMYLCASMGGIGYNSPLHFGNGTRLTVT.

The J gene is TRBJ1-2, the V gene TRBV28; 7 bases map to TRBD1. V dropped 4 bases and J dropped 8; count of bases not matched to a gene: 4. Germline-derived CDR1 and CDR2 are MDHEN and SYDVKM. CDR3 size: 12 residues. The CDR3 sequence: CASSSQGGGYTF. Written as DNA, the CDR3 is TGTGCCAGCAGTTCTCAGGGGGGCGGCTACACCTTC.